This T cell receptor (beta chain) comes out of a study of shared clonotypes between healthy human individuals. A 200 ng quantity of DNA, roughly 30,000 T cell genomes, went into the sorted-subset replicate PCRs. Measured with immunoSEQ multiplex PCR; TCRdb has only the in-frame clones, and not every one. Among 2 million to 2.5 million clones listed, over 85% were seen once. Overall study results and limits: The low donor count limited represented genetic and exposure-history diversity.

This clone was found once. Its matching antigen is unknown. J lost 0 bases, V lost 4 bases, and 11 bases had no gene match. The germline V gene has CDR1 LGHNA and CDR2 YNFKEQ. CDR3 size: 17 residues. Healthy HIV-negative adults with no recent acute infections or vaccinations were recruited as donors. This sequence originates from a man between 18 and 29 years old in good health. Some clones in this sample may be carry-over from other donors' samples. This chain uses TRBV4-2 with TRBJ2-7; 8 nucleotides line up with TRBD2. The sequenced sample consisted of naive CD4+ T cells from PBMCs. Noted subset: CD45RA+ positively selected. The chain's CDR3 is CASSPSLSGSPSYEQYF. In nucleotides, the CDR3 is TGTGCCAGCAGCCCCTCACTCAGCGGGAGCCCCTCCTACGAGCAGTACTTC.